Presented here are 11 T cell receptor beta chains from one specimen sequenced in a study of post-analysis software for immune sequencing data. Study-wide points: With TRBV5-6, TRBV5-1 and TRBV20-1 included, 4 to 6 TRBV segments were more frequent in patients than in controls.

Prepared libraries of TCR beta cDNA carried unique molecular identifiers. TCRdb processed the PCR reads anew with MiXCR; each CDR3 protein has one entry. The data contain more than 500,000 distinct CDR3 sequences, 34% of them singletons. No antigen has been identified for these receptors. The sequenced material came from blood. The receptors were gathered from a girl aged 2-17 years with multiple sclerosis.

The chain links TRBV7-9 to TRBJ2-3, with D tentatively TRBD2 (5 bases). The CDR3 has 14 residues. V was shortened by 4 bases and J by 6 bases, with 14 bases between the two germline ends. Germline CDR1 and CDR2: SEHNR and FQNEAQ (reference sequence). CDR3 coding DNA: TGTGCCAGCAGCTCTCTAGCCCTTCGGGATACGCAGTATTTT. Amino acid sequence: CASSSLALRDTQYF.

The gene calls are TRBV12-5 and TRBJ2-1; tentatively, D is TRBD2 (6 bases). CDR1 and CDR2 (germline): LGHNT, FRNRAP. The CDR3 consists of 12 residues. V was shortened by 5 bases and J by 9 bases, with 11 bases between the two germline ends. CDR3 sequence: CASGLRGSEQFF. CDR3 in DNA: TGTGCTAGTGGTCTCCGGGGGTCTGAGCAGTTCTTC.

V gene TRBV9 combines with J gene TRBJ1-3, with 8 bases matching TRBD1. The V segment lost 0 bases and the J segment 0 bases; nucleotides outside the gene matches: 8. The CDR3 sequence is 18 residues long. Germline CDR1 reads SGDLS; CDR2 reads YYNGEE. CDR3 in DNA: TGTGCCAGCAGCGTAGGAGGACAGGGAGCAACCTCTGGAAACACCATATATTTT. Translation gives CASSVGGQGATSGNTIYF.

Concerning this clonotype: Germline is not matched at one junction end, which may reflect a read error. The CDR3 nucleotides are TGTGCCAGCAGCTCCGGACAGGGGAGGTCTGGGGCCAACGTCCGGACTTTC. This sequence encodes CASSSGQGRSGANVRTF. The V gene is TRBV7-3, the J gene TRBJ2-6; 9 bases align to TRBD1. In germline, CDR1 is SGHTA, CDR2 FQGTGA. The CDR3 covers 17 residues.

This chain connects TRBV12-3 or TRBV12-4 to TRBJ1-2; D is uncertain. There are 14 residues in the CDR3. V was clipped by 6 bases and J by 4 bases, with 15 bases between them. The CDR3 loop is CASSFDGGFYGYTF. DNA for the CDR3: TGTGCCAGCAGCTTCGACGGCGGATTCTATGGCTACACCTTC.

Only a few counts were recorded for this clonotype. The V call is TRBV15, the J call TRBJ2-6; D gene uncertain. The CDR3 is made up of 16 amino acids. The germline V and J ends were trimmed by 0 bases and 1 base, with 7 bases remaining between them. The germline V gene encodes CDR1 LNHNV and CDR2 YYDKDF (reference sequence). This CDR3 is CATSRETVSGANVLTF. The DNA for the CDR3 is TGTGCCACCAGCAGAGAAACAGTGTCTGGGGCCAACGTCCTGACTTTC.

This clonotype was seen once. This sequence joins TRBV5-1 and TRBJ2-1; perhaps TRBD2 as D (6 bases). The CDR3 spans 15 residues. Germline V lookup: CDR1 SGHRS, CDR2 YFSETQ. V lost 4 bases, J lost 3 bases, and 14 bases lay in between. Here the CDR3 DNA reads TGCGCCAGCAGCCCGCGGGGTGACGACTACAATGAGCAGTTCTTC. The encoded protein is CASSPRGDDYNEQFF.

In this sample, this clonotype turned up a few times. The chain joins TRBV6-8 to TRBJ2-7; 11 bases align to TRBD2. CDR1 and CDR2 (germline): MNHGY, SAAAGT. The CDR3 length is 16 residues. The trim removed 5 bases at V and 3 bases at J, leaving 9 bases unmatched. In DNA, the CDR3 is TGTGCCAGCAGTGGCGAACTAGCGGGGGAGGTCTACGAGCAGTACTTC. It codes for CASSGELAGEVYEQYF.

The V call is TRBV5-5, the J call TRBJ2-7; 9 bases agree with TRBD1. The CDR3 has 15 amino acids. CDR1 is SGHKS and CDR2 is YYEKEE in the germline V gene (reference sequence). V lost 5 bases and J lost 0; bases outside the gene matches: 6. This CDR3 reads CASRPGQGSSYEQYF. Written as DNA, the CDR3 is TGTGCCAGCAGACCGGGACAGGGCAGCTCCTACGAGCAGTACTTC.

The chain carries TRBV20-1 and TRBJ2-3; 11 bases line up with TRBD2. The CDR3 extends over 19 amino acids. The V gene's germline CDR1 is DFQATT and CDR2 SNEGSKA (reference sequence). Unmatched junction bases numbered 13, after V lost 2 bases and J lost 0 bases. The CDR3 region has the DNA TGCAGTGCTAGATATTTTGGGAATAGCGGGGGGGTTAGCACAGATACGCAGTATTTT. It encodes CSARYFGNSGGVSTDTQYF.

In its sample, this clonotype was seen a few times. This sequence joins TRBV5-1 and TRBJ2-5; D possibly corresponds to TRBD2 (5 bases). CDR3 length equals 12 residues. Germline loops: CDR1 SGHRS, CDR2 YFSETQ. V lost 4 bases, J lost 5 bases, and 9 bases lay in between. CDR3 DNA sequence: TGCGCCAGCAGCGAGGGTGAGGAGACCCAGTACTTC. Amino acid sequence: CASSEGEETQYF.